The T cell receptor beta chain under discussion was sequenced for a study of blood T cells in healthy people across ages. Study details: Template switching caught about one barcoded beta molecule for each two T cells. Study-wide results and limits: Among long-lived donors, naive CD4+ cells were more numerous and diversity higher than in aged donors. The lack of PBMC sorting stopped any conclusive naive versus antigen-experienced comparison.

Alongside a J-beta primer mix, a sample-barcoded 5' primer served in a second PCR lasting 7 to 11 cycles. Each CDR3 protein is one row after TCRdb ran MiXCR on the 5' RACE reads. The sample includes about a million distinct CDR3 sequences, around 48% seen only once; the top ten take 13%. The germline gives CDR1 MDHEN, CDR2 SYDVKM. CDR3 length: 18 residues. J lost 2 bases, V lost 4 bases, and 13 bases had no gene match. Remarks on this clonotype: Antigen: not known.

The chain couples TRBV28 to TRBJ2-3, with TRBD1 identical over 9 bases. This sequence was found in a man younger than 45 in good health. Sequenced: blood. CDR3 protein: CASSSRTYRGRLTDTQYF. The CDR3 DNA sequence: TGTGCCAGCAGTTCCCGCACCTACAGGGGGCGTCTCACAGATACGCAGTATTTT.